This entry describes one TCR beta chain. Its target is unknown. This entry is derived from a study of siplizumab effects on memory and regulatory T cells. The study's findings and limits: It was not possible to assign a naive or memory phenotype to roughly 80-97% of proliferating CD4+ or CD8+ clones.

The CDR3 is made up of 16 amino acids. V lost 5 bases and J lost 4, with 18 bases in between. CDR1 and CDR2 from the germline V gene are LNHDA and SQIVND (reference sequence). The method was immunoSEQ multiplex PCR; TCRdb's version includes in-frame clones alone and lacks a portion of them. Of about 100,000 clones listed, about 94% are singletons. This sequence joins TRBV19 and TRBJ2-1; no clear D gene. This receptor was identified in a human donor in good health. The material sequenced was non-Treg CD4+ T cells sorted from blood. This CDR3 is CASSSLKYTSYNEQFF. As DNA, the CDR3 is TGTGCCAGTAGTTCTCTAAAATACACCTCTTACAATGAGCAGTTCTTC. Full variable domain (missing parts from reference TRBV19 and TRBJ2-1): DGGITQSPKYLFRKEGQNVTLSCEQNLNHDAMYWYRQDPGQGLRLIYYSQIVNDFQKGDIAEGYSVSREKKESFPLTVTSAQKNPTAFYLCASSSLKYTSYNEQFFGPGTRLTVL.